These T cell receptor beta chains were read from a single sample in a study of beta chain features in type 1 diabetes. The method was immunoSEQ multiplex PCR; TCRdb's version includes in-frame clones alone and lacks a portion of them. The sample contains about 900,000 clones, roughly 15% of which appear only once. Sequenced material: naive CD4+ T cells from blood. Every receptor here comes from a woman under 30 in good health. The CDR3 runs from the conserved cysteine through the conserved F or W. Each record gives: D gene, V gene, clone size, CDR3 length, J gene, CDR3 protein, CDR3 DNA. The D gene is left open where the match is weak. Clone size is not always given. Where it is, it says once, few, many or a class for expanded clones.

-	TRBV7-9	few	12	TRBJ2-1	CASSFARNEQFF	TGTGCCAGCAGCTTCGCCCGGAATGAGCAGTTCTTC
-	TRBV2	-	15	TRBJ2-7	CATTPGGAGKGEQYF	TGTGCCACCACGCCTGGTGGGGCGGGGAAAGGCGAGCAGTACTTC
TRBD1	TRBV28	few	13	TRBJ1-1	CATRGQAEIEAFF	TGTGCCACCAGGGGACAGGCAGAGATTGAAGCTTTCTTT
-	TRBV2	-	13	TRBJ2-2	CASTRTNTGELFF	TGTGCCAGCACTAGGACGAACACCGGGGAGCTGTTTTTT
-	TRBV5-5	-	15	TRBJ1-4	CASSLRSLSNEKLFF	TGTGCCAGCAGCTTGAGATCCCTCAGTAATGAAAAACTGTTTTTT
TRBD1	TRBV2	few	15	TRBJ1-4	CASLQRTGTVEKLFF	TGTGCCAGCCTTCAACGGACAGGGACTGTTGAAAAACTGTTTTTT
TRBD2	TRBV18	few	15	TRBJ2-5	CASSPLSGIPETQYF	TGTGCCAGCTCACCCCTCAGCGGGATCCCAGAGACCCAGTACTTC
TRBD2	TRBV9	-	17	TRBJ2-1	CASSVGVSGSSYNEQFF	TGTGCCAGCAGCGTAGGGGTTAGCGGGAGTTCCTACAATGAGCAGTTCTTC
TRBD2	TRBV7-2	few	18	TRBJ2-3	CASSRTSGTIGGTDTQYF	TGTGCCAGCAGCCGGACTAGCGGGACTATCGGAGGCACAGATACGCAGTATTTT
-	TRBV6-5	-	13	TRBJ2-7	CASLHAGTYEQYF	TGTGCCAGCTTGCACGCGGGAACCTACGAGCAGTACTTC
-	TRBV11-2	once	14	TRBJ2-1	CASSFRDTYNEQFF	TGTGCCAGCAGTTTCCGGGACACGTACAATGAGCAGTTCTTC
-	TRBV4-3	-	13	TRBJ1-2	CASSQVAGNGYTF	TGCGCCAGCAGCCAAGTCGCCGGGAATGGCTACACCTTC
-	TRBV7-2	-	14	TRBJ1-4	CASSFQGLGEKLFF	TGTGCCAGCAGCTTCCAGGGTCTCGGTGAAAAACTGTTTTTT
TRBD1	TRBV6-6	few	14	TRBJ1-3	CASRRQGFGNTIYF	TGTGCCAGCAGGAGACAGGGTTTTGGAAACACCATATATTTT
-	TRBV7-8	-	14	TRBJ1-5	CASSLRDSNQPQHF	TGTGCCAGCAGCTTAAGGGACAGCAATCAGCCCCAGCATTTT
-	TRBV28	-	16	TRBJ2-6	CASSTAGTSGANVLTF	TGTGCCAGCAGTACCGCCGGCACCTCTGGGGCCAACGTCCTGACTTTC
-	TRBV7-2	-	15	TRBJ2-1	CASSFRSGDGDEQFF	TGTGCCAGCAGCTTTAGGTCAGGGGATGGCGATGAGCAGTTCTTC
-	TRBV7-9	few	14	TRBJ2-5	CASSLKFRQETQYF	TGTGCCAGCAGCTTGAAATTCCGTCAAGAGACCCAGTACTTC
TRBD1	TRBV4-1	-	16	TRBJ2-3	CASSYRTGGFTDTQYF	TGCGCCAGCAGCTACCGAACAGGGGGCTTCACAGATACGCAGTATTTT
TRBD2	TRBV5-1	few	16	TRBJ2-3	CASSLRLAGGADTQYF	TGCGCCAGCAGCTTGAGACTAGCGGGAGGAGCAGATACGCAGTATTTT
TRBD2	TRBV7-9	few	18	TRBJ2-7	CASSLAQREGPRVYEQYF	TGTGCCAGCAGCTTAGCCCAGCGGGAGGGCCCTCGAGTTTACGAGCAGTACTTC
TRBD2	TRBV4-3	few	17	TRBJ2-7	CASSQVLAGVGTYEQYF	TGCGCCAGCAGCCAAGTACTAGCGGGAGTAGGCACCTACGAGCAGTACTTC
-	TRBV6-5	few	13	TRBJ1-1	CASWGRQNTEAFF	TGTGCCAGCTGGGGGAGGCAGAACACTGAAGCTTTCTTT